This T cell receptor beta chain appears in the sequencing data of a study of blood T cell repertoires in COVID-19. The wider study: Italy, Spain and the United States were the sources of the convalescent and acute COVID-19 samples. Sources were T cells, B-cell-depleted T cells, or PBMCs; the material itself was cDNA or gDNA.

Per the original methods: Amplifying reference gene primers gave estimates of nucleated cell counts. Libraries were prepared by immunoSEQ multiplex PCR; TCRdb keeps only in-frame clonotypes and omits some of them. Clone size and V and J calls were adopted from that table, with D and trimming inferred from the DNA. The sample holds approximately 25,000 clones; over 80% are singletons and the top ten take approximately 64%. The V and J ends lost 4 bases and 1 base, in that order; junction bases with no gene match: 9. This CDR3 is 17 amino acids long. Germline CDR1 is SGHTA and CDR2 is FQGTGA. This chain connects TRBV7-3 to TRBJ2-3; 9 bases agree with TRBD2. Sequencing was done on a sample of peripheral blood. The origin of this receptor is a woman older than 75 with acute or convalescent COVID-19. CDR3 region: CASSSAGTSMGTDTQYF. CDR3 in DNA: TGTGCCAGCAGCTCCGCCGGGACTAGCATGGGCACAGATACGCAGTATTTT.